The 23 T cell receptor beta chains in this list originate from one sample, sequenced in a study of human T cells and chemical hapten exposure. TCRdb re-derived calls from the RACE reads in MiXCR, one entry per CDR3 protein. Here the sample spans 65,000 to 85,000 distinct CDR3 sequences, 12% being singletons. Time point indicated: patch test 1, 2 weeks after DPC sensitization. Treatment defined: therapeutic diphenylcyclopropenone sensitization with weekly scalp DPC. This material consisted of whole blood, taken in connection with sensitization to the hapten diphenylcyclopropenone (DPC). Receptors were obtained from a woman aged 55-69 years with alopecia areata. Some clones in this sample may be carry-over from other donors' samples.

This clonotype was observed at least ten times. V is TRBV11-2 and J is TRBJ2-5; D is possibly TRBD2 (7 bases). Germline V CDR1 and CDR2: SGHAT, FQNNGV. The CDR3 extends over 14 amino acids. V lost 3 bases and J lost 5, with 13 bases in between. The CDR3: CASSFWGGQETQYF. Here the CDR3 DNA reads TGTGCCAGCAGCTTCTGGGGGGGCCAGGAGACCCAGTACTTC.

The chain combines TRBV7-8 with TRBJ1-5; D may be TRBD1 (5 bases). CDR1 and CDR2 (germline): SGHVS, FQNEAQ. The length of the CDR3 is 16 residues. V shed 5 bases and J shed 4 bases, with 18 bases lying between them. CDR3 nucleotide sequence: TGTGCCAGCAGCGGGATGAGAGTGGGGGGAAATCAGCCCCAGCATTTT. Protein sequence: CASSGMRVGGNQPQHF.

This clonotype was picked up many times. The chain is built from TRBV29-1 and TRBJ2-6; no clear D gene. Trimming removed 3 bases at V and 0 bases at J, with 6 bases between. CDR1 and CDR2 from the germline V gene are SQVTM and ANQGSEA. The CDR3 is made up of 14 amino acids. CDR3: CSVDVRSGANVLTF. CDR3 sequence (DNA): TGCAGCGTTGATGTTCGCTCTGGGGCCAACGTCCTGACTTTC.

This clonotype was recorded at least ten times. V is TRBV12-3 or TRBV12-4 and J is TRBJ1-1; tentatively, D is TRBD1 (5 bases). The CDR3 has 14 residues. V was shortened by 1 base and J by 5 bases, with 11 bases between the two germline ends. The DNA for the CDR3 is TGTGCCAGCAGTTTAGGGGGCGGATTGACTGAAGCTTTCTTT. Its protein product is CASSLGGGLTEAFF.

The V call is TRBV2, the J call TRBJ2-3; D unresolved. With 3 bases removed from V and 5 bases from J, the gap between germline ends came to 6 bases. This CDR3 comprises 12 residues. Germline V gives CDR1 SNHLY, CDR2 FYNNEI. CDR3 residues: CASSENRDTQYF. The CDR3 DNA is TGTGCCAGCAGTGAGAACAGAGATACGCAGTATTTT. The variable domain in full, with the rest retrieved from reference TRBV2 and TRBJ2-3, is EPEVTQTPSHQVTQMGQEVILRCVPISNHLYFYWYRQILGQKVEFLVSFYNNEISEKSEIFDDQFSVERPDGSNFTLKIRSTKLEDSAMYFCASSENRDTQYFGPGTRLTVL.

Only a few counts were recorded for this clonotype. The rearrangement joins TRBV7-3 to TRBJ2-3; 8 nucleotides align to TRBD2. The CDR3 runs 15 residues. Germline V CDR1 and CDR2: SGHTA, FQGTGA. V dropped 3 bases and J dropped 3; count of bases not matched to a gene: 5. CDR3 sequence (DNA): TGTGCCAGCAGCTTGAGAACTAGCGGTACAGATACGCAGTATTTT. This codes for CASSLRTSGTDTQYF.

A few counts support this clonotype. J is TRBJ2-7 and V is TRBV7-9, with D unclear. Germline V gene sequence: CDR1 SEHNR, CDR2 FQNEAQ (reference sequence). The CDR3 loop spans 11 amino acids. Trimming removed 4 bases at V and 13 bases at J, with 14 bases between. CDR3 coding DNA: TGTGCCAGCAGCTCCAATCGTTCCATCTACTTC. This sequence encodes CASSSNRSIYF. Full variable domain (rest looked up from reference TRBV7-9 and TRBJ2-7): DTGVSQNPRHKITKRGQNVTFRCDPISEHNRLYWYRQTLGQGPEFLTYFQNEAQLEKSRLLSDRFSAERPKGSFSTLEIQRTEQGDSAMYLCASSSNRSIYFGPGTRLTVT.

This clonotype was detected only a few times. The CDR3 reads CASGRGQGLANTGELFF. CDR3 in DNA: TGTGCTAGTGGCCGGGGACAGGGGCTCGCGAACACCGGGGAGCTGTTTTTT. This chain joins TRBV12-5 and TRBJ2-2; 10 positions match TRBD1. Germline V gene data show CDR1 as LGHNT and CDR2 as FRNRAP. The CDR3 totals 17 residues. V gave up 6 bases and J gave up 0 bases; unmatched junction bases: 7.

This clonotype appeared many times. This chain links TRBV7-3 with TRBJ2-5, with TRBD1 matching over 8 bases. The junction had 11 bases not matched to a gene; V was cut back by 9 bases and J by 5 bases. This CDR3 region has 14 residues. Germline V CDR1 and CDR2: SGHTA, FQGTGA. The CDR3: CASAQGANQETQYF. The CDR3 DNA is TGTGCCAGTGCCCAGGGGGCTAATCAGGAGACCCAGTACTTC.

This clonotype was counted between two and nine times. The rearrangement links TRBV3-1 to TRBJ1-2; D possibly corresponds to TRBD1 (5 bases). CDR3 size: 12 residues. Germline-derived CDR1 and CDR2 are LGHDT and YNNKEL (reference sequence). Trimming took off 4 bases at V and 8 bases at J, with 11 bases between the two ends. The CDR3 DNA reads as TGTGCCAGCAGCCGGGGGGATCTGGGCTACACCTTC. Translating it yields CASSRGDLGYTF. The full variable domain, rest sourced from reference TRBV3-1 and TRBJ1-2, is DTAVSQTPKYLVTQMGNDKSIKCEQNLGHDTMYWYKQDSKKFLKIMFSYNNKELIINETVPNRFSPKSPDKAHLNLHINSLELGDSAVYFCASSRGDLGYTFGSGTRLTVV.

There are a few counts of this clonotype. The chain links TRBV18 to TRBJ2-3; D remains unclear. Germline CDR1 KGHSH, CDR2 LQKENI. V lost 0 bases, J lost 9 bases, and 10 bases lay in between. This CDR3 is 13 amino acids long. CDR3 nucleotide sequence: TGTGCCAGCTCACCACCGGGCACGAGGACGCAGTATTTT. It yields the protein CASSPPGTRTQYF.

This clonotype appeared many times. The chain employs TRBV7-9 and TRBJ2-5; no clear D gene. The CDR3 covers 14 residues. Germline values: CDR1 SEHNR, CDR2 FQNEAQ (reference sequence). The V gene lost 3 bases and the J gene lost 1 base, with 9 bases spanning the gap. The CDR3 sequence is CASSLGSGQETQYF. The CDR3 DNA reads TGTGCCAGCAGCTTGGGATCCGGCCAAGAGACCCAGTACTTC. The entire variable domain, with the rest obtained from reference TRBV7-9 and TRBJ2-5, is as follows: DTGVSQNPRHKITKRGQNVTFRCDPISEHNRLYWYRQTLGQGPEFLTYFQNEAQLEKSRLLSDRFSAERPKGSFSTLEIQRTEQGDSAMYLCASSLGSGQETQYFGPGTRLLVL.

The chain recombines TRBV4-2 with TRBJ1-5; 9 bases align to TRBD1. Trimming cost V 4 bases and J 4 bases; bases outside gene matches: 5. Germline V gene data show CDR1 as LGHNA and CDR2 as YNFKEQ. There are 15 residues in the CDR3. The CDR3, as DNA: TGTGCCAGCAGCCCACGACAGGGGGATAATCAGCCCCAGCATTTT. Protein product: CASSPRQGDNQPQHF.

This clonotype was picked up many times. The V call is TRBV28, the J call TRBJ1-2; tentative D call: TRBD1 (6 bases). The CDR3 totals 11 residues. Trimming cost V 8 bases and J 13 bases, with 17 bases left between them. Looked up from germline, CDR1 is MDHEN and CDR2 is SYDVKM. In DNA form, the CDR3 reads TGTGCCAGCTCGGACAGACGGTATTGCACCTTC. It specifies CASSDRRYCTF.

V is TRBV27 and J is TRBJ1-1; the match to TRBD1 covers 11 bases. Germline values: CDR1 MNHEY, CDR2 SMNVEV (reference sequence). This CDR3 region has 15 residues. Unmatched junction bases numbered 3, after V lost 2 bases and J lost 4 bases. Written as DNA, the CDR3 is TGTGCCAGCAGTTTAGGGGGGACAGGGGGCACTGAAGCTTTCTTT. Protein sequence: CASSLGGTGGTEAFF.

This clonotype appeared a few times. V gene TRBV20-1 combines with J gene TRBJ1-4; D unclear. The germline V gene has CDR1 DFQATT and CDR2 SNEGSKA (reference sequence). The CDR3 is 9 amino acids. The CDR3 region has the DNA TGCAGATACGGTGAAAAACTGTTTTTT. Encoded protein: CRYGEKLFF.

This clonotype was seen at least ten times. The V gene is TRBV3-1, the J gene TRBJ1-1; D is undetermined. The CDR3 is 12 amino acids. Germline V gene lookup returns CDR1 LGHDT and CDR2 YNNKEL (reference sequence). V lost 4 bases and J 7 bases, leaving 10 bases between the germline ends. This CDR3 reads CASSPRGVEAFF. CDR3 in DNA: TGTGCCAGCAGCCCACGAGGTGTTGAAGCTTTCTTT.

Many counts were recorded for this clonotype. The V gene is TRBV20-1, the J gene TRBJ2-7; 8 bases are a match to TRBD2. Trimming removed 4 bases from V and 0 bases from J; junction bases left unmatched: 14. This CDR3 contains 17 residues. Germline CDR1 and CDR2: DFQATT and SNEGSKA (reference sequence). The CDR3, as DNA: TGCAGTGCTACCCCTCACCGGTGGACTAGCAGCTCCTACGAGCAGTACTTC. Translation: CSATPHRWTSSSYEQYF.

This clonotype was detected many times. This chain links TRBV10-2 with TRBJ2-7; no reliable D call. Germline-derived CDR1 and CDR2 are WSHSY and SAAADI. Deletions cut 5 bases from V and 2 bases from J, with 7 bases between. The CDR3 is made up of 12 amino acids. The CDR3 DNA reads TGCGCCAGCAGTTTAACAGCCTACGAGCAGTACTTC. This codes for CASSLTAYEQYF.

The rearrangement joins TRBV7-2 to TRBJ2-7; weak D call: TRBD1 (6 bases). Trimming pared 5 bases from V and 1 base from J, leaving 9 bases between. The CDR3 contains 13 residues. Germline CDR1 is SGHTA and CDR2 is FQGNSA. The CDR3 DNA reads TGTGCCAGCAGCGTGGGACATTCCTACGAGCAGTACTTC. It codes for CASSVGHSYEQYF.

The genes are TRBV20-1 and TRBJ1-5; D ambiguous. CDR1 and CDR2 from the germline V gene are DFQATT and SNEGSKA (reference sequence). The V end lost 3 bases, the J end lost 0 bases, and 9 bases lay between the germline ends. The CDR3 covers 14 residues. The CDR3 bases are TGCAGTGCTAGCCAGGTCCGTAGCAATCAGCCCCAGCATTTT. Protein product: CSASQVRSNQPQHF.

This clonotype was seen ten or more times. CDR3 sequence reads: CASSLDSIQVSSSEQYF. CDR3 sequence (DNA): TGTGCCAGCAGCTTAGATTCCATACAAGTGTCGTCTTCCGAGCAGTACTTC. The chain employs TRBV7-6 and TRBJ2-7; D is unresolved. The CDR3 is made up of 17 amino acids. Deletions cut 1 base from V and 6 bases from J, with 22 bases between. CDR1 SGHVS and CDR2 FNYEAQ come from the germline V gene.

This clonotype appeared many times. The chain carries TRBV18 and TRBJ2-1, with D hard to call. In germline, CDR1 is KGHSH, CDR2 LQKENI. The CDR3 totals 13 residues. V shed 8 bases and J shed 9 bases, with 17 bases lying between them. The CDR3 sequence is CASRRGNSGEQFF. CDR3 nucleotides: TGTGCCAGCCGAAGAGGAAACTCCGGTGAGCAGTTCTTC.